This T cell receptor (beta chain) was sequenced for a study of cytomegalovirus exposure and HLA in healthy donors. Background on the study: In an earlier analysis, around 120 million unique TCR beta sequences were found from about 190 million T cells. Study results and limitations: Several top significant clusters appeared, in a later analysis, to be linked to common viral pathogens. A reported reduction in N-insertions relative to the roughly 640-donor mean was seen in an Asian-associated ancestry cluster in a later analysis.

Worth noting for this clone: Antigen unknown.

The PCR had 60 Vbeta and 13 Jbeta primers. The method was immunoSEQ multiplex PCR; TCRdb's version includes in-frame clones alone and lacks a portion of them. The sample has approximately 150,000 clones, 83% seen once. The TCR sequence derives from a man aged 45-65 years in good health and CMV-seropositive. Sequencing was done on a sample of PBMCs.

The chain's CDR3 is CASSQSGGADTEAFF. The CDR3, as DNA: TGTGCCAGCAGTCAGTCAGGGGGCGCGGACACTGAAGCTTTCTTT. V is TRBV6-5 and J is TRBJ1-1, with 8 nucleotides matching TRBD1. The germline CDR1 and CDR2 sequences are MNHEY and SVGAGI. This CDR3 is built from 15 residues. The J segment lost 3 bases and the V segment lost 5 bases, leaving 8 bases of the junction unmatched.